This passage covers 5 T cell receptor beta chains from one sample sequenced in a study of blood T cell repertoires in COVID-19. TCRdb's table, derived via immunoSEQ multiplex PCR, lists solely in-frame clones and lacks some. The sample carries some 46,000 clones, around 83% recorded once. The sequenced sample was peripheral blood. These receptors all stem from a woman of 80 years or more with acute or convalescent COVID-19.

This chain connects TRBV7-3 to TRBJ2-5; 7 bases fit TRBD1. The CDR3 is 13 amino acids. The V gene's germline CDR1 is SGHTA and CDR2 FQGTGA. V trimming: 5 bases; J trimming: 3 bases; junction bases outside the gene matches: 3. The DNA of the CDR3 is TGTGCCAGCAGCCCCCAGGGGGAAGAGACCCAGTACTTC. This gives the protein CASSPQGEETQYF.

The rearrangement uses TRBV20-1 and TRBJ2-7; 11 nucleotides match TRBD2. Looked up from germline, CDR1 is DFQATT and CDR2 is SNEGSKA (reference sequence). V trimming: 3 bases; J trimming: 2 bases; junction bases outside the gene matches: 6. The CDR3 covers 15 residues. The CDR3 sequence is CSASLTSGGTYEQYF. The CDR3 DNA reads TGCAGTGCTAGTTTAACTAGCGGGGGAACCTACGAGCAGTACTTC.

This chain connects TRBV7-9 to TRBJ1-4; 7 bases agree with TRBD1. The CDR3 length is 15 residues. V shed 6 bases, J shed 4 bases, and the junction held 8 bases outside the gene matches. Germline V gene lookup returns CDR1 SEHNR and CDR2 FQNEAQ (reference sequence). The CDR3 protein is CASSPPGQFNEKLFF. The CDR3 nucleotides are TGTGCCAGCAGTCCTCCGGGACAGTTTAATGAAAAACTGTTTTTT.

The genes are TRBV5-5 and TRBJ2-3; TRBD2 agrees at 10 bases. With 4 bases clipped from V and 1 base from J, the junction kept 6 bases outside the gene matches. CDR1 SGHKS and CDR2 YYEKEE come from the germline V gene (reference sequence). This CDR3 is built from 16 residues. CDR3 loop: CASSPLAGVGTDTQYF. DNA for the CDR3: TGTGCCAGCAGCCCTCTAGCGGGGGTTGGCACAGATACGCAGTATTTT.

The chain couples TRBV10-1 to TRBJ1-1; 7 bases agree with TRBD1. Germline values: CDR1 WNHNN, CDR2 SYGVQD (reference sequence). CDR3 length: 13 residues. Losses at the gene ends were 6 bases for V and 7 bases for J; bases not matched to a gene: 8. In DNA form, the CDR3 reads TGCGCCAGCAGCTCAGGGGGGCGCTTTGAAGCTTTCTTT. Translating gives CASSSGGRFEAFF.